Shown below are 28 T cell receptor beta chains from a single sample sequenced in a study of T-cell memory formation after mild COVID-19. One entry per CDR3 protein results from TCRdb running MiXCR on the 5' RACE reads. The sample consists of approximately 240,000 distinct CDR3 sequences, 16% of them appearing once. Material: PBMCs or a T cell subset sorted from them (not recorded which). These TCRs come from a young man who had mild COVID-19 (a few samples of this study predate the infection). Cell type and time point are not known.

This clonotype was observed many times. The genes are TRBV7-2 and TRBJ2-1; 13 bases are a match to TRBD2. Trimming took 4 bases from V and 6 from J; bases not matched to a gene: 6. The CDR3 spans 16 residues. CDR1 and CDR2 (germline): SGHTA, FQGNSA. CDR3 in amino acids: CASSSWRLAGGNEQFF. The CDR3 nucleotides are TGTGCCAGCAGCTCATGGCGACTAGCGGGGGGCAATGAGCAGTTCTTC. Variable domain in full (rest from reference TRBV7-2 and TRBJ2-1): GAGVSQSPSNKVTEKGKDVELRCDPISGHTALYWYRQSLGQGLEFLIYFQGNSAPDKSGLPSDRFSAERTGGSVSTLTIQRTQQEDSAVYLCASSSWRLAGGNEQFFGPGTRLTVL.

The rearrangement links TRBV20-1 to TRBJ2-3; D possibly corresponds to TRBD2 (6 bases). Trimming pared 6 bases from V and 2 bases from J, leaving 15 bases between. Germline-derived CDR1 and CDR2 are DFQATT and SNEGSKA (reference sequence). This CDR3 is 14 amino acids long. As DNA, the CDR3 is TGCAGTGCGACACCGGGACTGCTCACAGATACGCAGTATTTT. Residues: CSATPGLLTDTQYF.

The rearrangement joins TRBV23-1 to TRBJ2-7; 9 nucleotides match TRBD1. TRBV23-1 is treated as an ORF (open reading frame) with a function not yet certain. This CDR3 spans 15 amino acids. After removal of 8 bases from V and 3 bases from J, the junction contained 11 bases not matched to a gene. The CDR3 bases are TGCGCCAGCGCCCTTGGAGGACAGGGGATCTACGAGCAGTACGTC. Amino acids: CASALGGQGIYEQYV.

The chain couples TRBV7-2 to TRBJ1-2; D is possibly TRBD1 (6 bases). Trimming removed 3 bases from V and 5 bases from J, with 19 bases in between. This CDR3 region has 16 residues. Germline-derived CDR1 and CDR2 are SGHTA and FQGNSA. The CDR3 DNA is TGTGCCAGCAGCTTGACCGGGACACAGGCCCTATATGGCTACACCTTC. Encoded protein: CASSLTGTQALYGYTF.

The V gene is TRBV12-3 or TRBV12-4, the J gene TRBJ1-1, with TRBD1 identical over 9 bases. The ends lost 5 bases at V and 1 base at J; junction bases unmatched: 8. The CDR3 has 16 amino acids. The CDR3 coding sequence is TGTGCCAGCAGTCCCGGACAGGGGCAGGGGAACACTGAAGCTTTCTTT. Protein: CASSPGQGQGNTEAFF.

This clonotype was detected many times. The V gene is TRBV7-8, the J gene TRBJ2-2; D perhaps matches TRBD1 (7 bases). The CDR3 spans 17 residues. V was trimmed by 5 bases and J by 6 bases, leaving 22 bases between them. CDR1 is SGHVS and CDR2 is FQNEAQ in the germline V gene. The CDR3 DNA sequence: TGTGCCAGCAGCAACAACGACAGGGAGGTAGTGGCCGGGGAGCTGTTTTTT. It specifies CASSNNDREVVAGELFF.

This clonotype was observed a few times. The rearrangement joins TRBV25-1 to TRBJ1-6, with D uncertain. V dropped 4 bases and J dropped 7 bases, with 17 bases sitting between them. The CDR3 runs 16 residues. Germline V gives CDR1 MGHDK, CDR2 SYGVNS. The CDR3 protein is CASSALSGGWNSPLHF. CDR3 DNA: TGTGCCAGCAGTGCTCTATCGGGAGGGTGGAATTCACCCCTCCACTTT.

Points on this clonotype: At one boundary the junction diverges from the germline segment, which might be a read error. The V and J genes are TRBV2 and TRBJ1-6, with TRBD1 identical over 8 bases. Germline CDR1 is SNHLY and CDR2 is FYNNEI. The CDR3 length is 15 residues. The CDR3 nucleotides read TGTGCCAGCAGTGAACAGGGGGCAGGAAATTCACCACTCCACTTT. Its protein product is CASSEQGAGNSPLHF.

The rearrangement links TRBV7-3 to TRBJ1-6; 10 bases map to TRBD1. The CDR3 contains 16 residues. Germline CDR1 is SGHTA and CDR2 is FQGTGA. The trim removed 1 base at V and 8 bases at J, leaving 5 bases unmatched. The CDR3: CASSLNGQGDYSPLHF. The CDR3 region has the DNA TGTGCCAGCAGCTTAAACGGACAGGGGGATTATTCACCCCTCCACTTT.

This clonotype showed up just a few times. This chain links TRBV18 with TRBJ1-1, with D possibly TRBD1 on 5 matching bases. The CDR3 is made up of 12 amino acids. Trimming removed 6 bases from V and 4 bases from J, with 9 bases in between. Germline V gives CDR1 KGHSH, CDR2 LQKENI. CDR3 protein: CASSARGTEAFF. The DNA for the CDR3 is TGTGCCAGCTCCGCGAGGGGCACTGAAGCTTTCTTT.

The V call is TRBV7-7, the J call TRBJ2-5; D remains ambiguous. Germline assignment: CDR1 SSHAT and CDR2 FNYEAQ (reference sequence). CDR3 size: 15 residues. V lost 5 bases to trimming and J lost 0 bases, with 13 bases between them. CDR3 in amino acids: CASSRNQGYQETQYF. CDR3 DNA: TGTGCCAGCAGCCGCAATCAAGGGTACCAAGAGACCCAGTACTTC.

This clonotype was counted only a few times. This chain links TRBV7-3 with TRBJ2-2, with 7 nucleotides matching TRBD1. After removal of 5 bases from V and 7 bases from J, the junction contained 7 bases not matched to a gene. Looked up from germline, CDR1 is SGHTA and CDR2 is FQGTGA. The CDR3 consists of 14 residues. This CDR3 is CASSRQGIDGELFF. CDR3 bases: TGTGCCAGCAGCCGACAGGGTATAGACGGGGAGCTGTTTTTT.

V and J are TRBV7-9 and TRBJ1-3; 8 nucleotides align to TRBD1. This CDR3 is 13 amino acids long. The V segment lost 11 bases and the J segment 0 bases; nucleotides outside the gene matches: 3. Germline V CDR1 and CDR2: SEHNR, FQNEAQ (reference sequence). The CDR3 region is CACDRGSGNTIYF. In nucleotides, the CDR3 is TGTGCCTGCGACAGGGGCTCTGGAAACACCATATATTTT.

The V gene is TRBV28, the J gene TRBJ2-1, with D unclear. The V end lost 5 bases, the J end lost 8 bases, and 16 bases lay between the germline ends. The germline CDR1 and CDR2 sequences are MDHEN and SYDVKM. The CDR3 loop spans 14 amino acids. The CDR3 DNA follows: TGTGCCAGCAGTCTGAGCTTATACTGGGATGAGCAGTTCTTC. Protein product: CASSLSLYWDEQFF.

This clonotype was picked up a small number of times. The chain uses TRBV7-2 and TRBJ1-5, with D maybe TRBD1 (5 bases). The CDR3 totals 13 residues. V lost 2 bases to trimming and J lost 7 bases, with 9 bases between them. CDR1 SGHTA and CDR2 FQGNSA come from the germline V gene. CDR3 protein: CASSLLGDQPQHF. The CDR3 region has the DNA TGTGCCAGCAGCTTACTAGGGGACCAGCCCCAGCATTTT.

V and J are TRBV20-1 and TRBJ1-5, with 8 bases lining up with TRBD1. Germline V lookup: CDR1 DFQATT, CDR2 SNEGSKA (reference sequence). The V gene end was trimmed by 6 bases and the J gene end by 5 bases; junction bases not matched to a gene: 15. This CDR3 contains 16 residues. CDR3 sequence (DNA): TGCAGTGCCCGAAGGACAGGGACCACTTCGGATCAGCCCCAGCATTTT. Translating it yields CSARRTGTTSDQPQHF.

The chain has TRBV27 and TRBJ2-1; 7 bases are a match to TRBD2. CDR1 and CDR2 (germline): MNHEY, SMNVEV (reference sequence). This CDR3 is built from 15 residues. V lost 6 bases, J lost 8 bases, and 13 bases stayed unmatched. The CDR3 reads CASSQWGGTPYEQFF. CDR3 sequence (DNA): TGTGCCAGCAGCCAATGGGGGGGTACGCCCTATGAGCAGTTCTTC.

The sample holds many counts of this clonotype. The rearrangement uses TRBV4-2 and TRBJ1-4; D not certain. This CDR3 has 16 amino acids. Germline V gives CDR1 LGHNA, CDR2 YNFKEQ. V was pared by 0 bases and J by 4 bases, with 12 bases between. DNA for the CDR3: TGTGCCAGCAGCCAAGATCGGACTCCTAATAATGAAAAACTGTTTTTT. The encoded protein is CASSQDRTPNNEKLFF.

This clonotype was counted a few times. This chain joins TRBV4-2 and TRBJ2-2, with TRBD2 matching 7 bases. The length of the CDR3 is 16 residues. Germline V gene sequence: CDR1 LGHNA, CDR2 YNFKEQ. V lost 6 bases to trimming and J lost 0 bases; unmatched junction nucleotides: 7. DNA of the CDR3: TGTGCCAGCAGTCCGCGGGGGACGGCGAACACCGGGGAGCTGTTTTTT. It yields the protein CASSPRGTANTGELFF.

This sequence joins TRBV27 and TRBJ1-2; 7 nucleotides align to TRBD1. Germline-derived CDR1 and CDR2 are MNHEY and SMNVEV (reference sequence). V shed 6 bases, J shed 4 bases, and the junction held 14 bases outside the gene matches. The CDR3 sequence is 16 residues long. CDR3 residues: CASSSYRGAPGYGYTF. As DNA, the CDR3 is TGTGCCAGCAGCTCATACAGGGGCGCTCCGGGCTATGGCTACACCTTC.

In DNA form, the CDR3 reads TGTGCCAGCAGCTTAATCCACAGGAATCAGCCCCAGCATTTT. Amino acid sequence: CASSLIHRNQPQHF. This rearrangement joins TRBV7-8 to TRBJ1-5; TRBD1 might be the D (5 bases). Trimming cost V 2 bases and J 4 bases, with 9 bases left between them. Germline V gives CDR1 SGHVS, CDR2 FQNEAQ. This CDR3 is 14 amino acids long.

This clonotype was picked up a small number of times. V and J are TRBV18 and TRBJ2-7; D gene ambiguous. Germline V gives CDR1 KGHSH, CDR2 LQKENI. V dropped 6 bases and J dropped 6 bases, with 15 bases sitting between them. There are 13 residues in the CDR3. This CDR3 is CASSPGRFGEQYV. The DNA for the CDR3 is TGTGCCAGCTCCCCCGGTAGGTTCGGCGAGCAGTACGTC.

V is TRBV5-6 and J is TRBJ1-2; D is unresolved. This CDR3 spans 14 amino acids. The germline V gene has CDR1 SGHDT and CDR2 YYEEEE. Trimming took 6 bases from V and 4 from J, leaving 16 bases between them. The CDR3 region is CASNYWRGSYGYTF. The CDR3 DNA follows: TGTGCCAGCAACTACTGGCGAGGTTCCTATGGCTACACCTTC.

V is TRBV20-1 and J is TRBJ1-5, with D perhaps matching TRBD1 (5 bases). Germline CDR1 reads DFQATT; CDR2 reads SNEGSKA (reference sequence). The germline V and J ends were trimmed by 5 bases and 4 bases, with 18 bases remaining between them. This CDR3 is 15 amino acids long. The DNA for the CDR3 is TGCAGTGCTTCAGGACACGGAGAGGGGAATCAGCCCCAGCATTTT. It specifies CSASGHGEGNQPQHF.

J is TRBJ2-4 and V is TRBV5-1; D tentatively reads TRBD1 or TRBD2 (5 bases each). This CDR3 contains 16 residues. Per germline, CDR1 SGHRS and CDR2 YFSETQ. The V end lost 4 bases, the J end lost 8 bases, and 22 bases lay between the germline ends. Here the CDR3 DNA reads TGCGCCAGCAGCCCGGGGACCAAGGGGAATGGGGACATTCAGTACTTC. It yields the protein CASSPGTKGNGDIQYF.

The genes are TRBV4-3 and TRBJ2-5; TRBD2 aligns across 11 bases. Germline CDR1 and CDR2: LGHNA and YSLEER. Germline trimming cut 0 bases from V and 3 bases from J; bases unmatched to any gene: 0. This CDR3 comprises 15 residues. As DNA, the CDR3 is TGCGCCAGCAGCCAAGAGACTAGCGGGGAAGAGACCCAGTACTTC. This sequence encodes CASSQETSGEETQYF.

The CDR3 bases are TGCGCCAGCAGCTACGCTTTGGGGACGGAGACCCAGTACTTC. This gives the protein CASSYALGTETQYF. The chain combines TRBV5-1 with TRBJ2-5; D could derive from TRBD1 or TRBD2 (5 bases each). Germline V gene lookup returns CDR1 SGHRS and CDR2 YFSETQ. This CDR3 comprises 14 residues. Between the trimmed V and J ends, which lost 3 bases and 5 bases, there was a span of 14 bases.

The gene calls are TRBV24-1 and TRBJ2-4, with 13 bases lining up with TRBD2. Losses at the gene ends were 7 bases for V and 6 bases for J; bases not matched to a gene: 8. CDR1 is KGHDR, CDR2 SFDVKD, per germline. The CDR3 runs 16 residues. This chain's CDR3 is CATSPTSGGAGNIQYF. The CDR3 nucleotides are TGTGCCACCAGCCCCACTAGCGGGGGGGCCGGAAACATTCAGTACTTC.